These T cell receptor beta chains were read from a single sample in a study of T-cell reconstitution after alpha-beta-depleted transplantation in children. TCRdb re-derived calls from the PCR reads in MiXCR, one entry per CDR3 protein. The sample contains more than 500,000 distinct CDR3 sequences, 11% of which appear only once. The source material was PBMCs, mostly from graft donor cells, sampled 180 days after TCRalphabeta/CD19-depleted stem cell transplant. The receptors stem from a female patient aged 2 to 10 who had a stem cell transplant for aplastic anemia, so the T cells may come from the graft donor. The CDR3 runs from the conserved cysteine through the conserved F or W. Fields, in order: CDR3 protein, CDR3 DNA, J gene, V gene, D gene, clone size. The D gene is left open where the match is weak. Clone size, where shown, is once, few, many, or a class for clones that have expanded.

CDR3: CSAPSTPSGNTIYF
DNA: TGCAGTGCTCCTTCGACCCCCTCTGGAAACACCATATATTTT
J: TRBJ1-3
V: TRBV20-1
D: .
size: few

CDR3: CSVDLAQETQYF
DNA: TGCAGCGTTGACCTGGCACAAGAGACCCAGTACTTC
J: TRBJ2-5
V: TRBV29-1
D: .
size: .

CDR3: CASSFARDRLWFF
DNA: TGTGCCAGCAGCTTCGCCCGGGACCGCCTTTGGTTCTTC
J: TRBJ2-1
V: TRBV7-2
D: .
size: many

CDR3: CASSPGQGLHRELFF
DNA: TGTGCCAGCAGCCCGGGACAGGGGCTCCACCGGGAGCTGTTTTTT
J: TRBJ2-2
V: TRBV7-3
D: TRBD1
size: many

CDR3: CASRPGQTLYEQYF
DNA: TGCGCCAGCAGACCCGGACAGACCCTGTACGAGCAGTACTTC
J: TRBJ2-7
V: TRBV5-1
D: .
size: many

CDR3: CASSQPYPNEQFF
DNA: TGCGCCAGCAGCCAACCATACCCTAATGAGCAGTTCTTC
J: TRBJ2-1
V: TRBV4-1
D: .
size: .

CDR3: CASSFKDGNTGELFF
DNA: TGCGCCAGCAGCTTTAAGGACGGTAACACCGGGGAGCTGTTTTTT
J: TRBJ2-2
V: TRBV5-1
D: .
size: many

CDR3: CASSRTDYNEQFF
DNA: TGTGCCAGCAGCCGGACTGACTACAATGAGCAGTTCTTC
J: TRBJ2-1
V: TRBV7-9
D: .
size: few

CDR3: CSASAGDSNQPQHF
DNA: TGCAGTGCTAGCGCAGGGGATAGCAATCAGCCCCAGCATTTT
J: TRBJ1-5
V: TRBV20-1
D: .
size: .

CDR3: CASSPSGVAVWGYTF
DNA: TGTGCCAGCAGCCCGAGTGGGGTCGCCGTTTGGGGCTACACCTTC
J: TRBJ1-2
V: TRBV5-5
D: .
size: few

CDR3: CASSQEGGAFGNEQFF
DNA: TGTGCCAGCAGCCAAGAAGGGGGGGCCTTCGGCAATGAGCAGTTCTTC
J: TRBJ2-1
V: TRBV4-2
D: .
size: many

CDR3: CASSLTGHGEKLFF
DNA: TGTGCCAGCAGCCTGACAGGGCATGGTGAAAAACTGTTTTTT
J: TRBJ1-4
V: TRBV7-2
D: TRBD1
size: .

CDR3: CASSLGVGLAGVREQFF
DNA: TGTGCCAGCAGCTTAGGGGTTGGACTAGCGGGAGTACGGGAGCAGTTCTTC
J: TRBJ2-1
V: TRBV7-9
D: TRBD2
size: .

CDR3: CASSALLRDIQYF
DNA: TGTGCCAGCAGCGCCCTGCTTCGGGACATTCAGTACTTC
J: TRBJ2-4
V: TRBV6-5
D: .
size: many

CDR3: CASSLVRGGPSAEQYF
DNA: TGTGCCAGCAGCTTAGTCAGGGGAGGGCCCTCGGCCGAGCAGTACTTC
J: TRBJ2-7
V: TRBV7-2
D: .
size: .

CDR3: CASSFSRGRYETQYF
DNA: TGTGCCAGCAGTTTCAGCAGGGGGCGGTACGAGACCCAGTACTTC
J: TRBJ2-5
V: TRBV12-3/TRBV12-4
D: TRBD1
size: few

CDR3: CASSQDPLGNSGNTIYF
DNA: TGCGCCAGCAGCCAAGATCCTTTGGGGAACTCTGGAAACACCATATATTTT
J: TRBJ1-3
V: TRBV4-3
D: .
size: .

CDR3: CASSQSDTQYF
DNA: TGTGCCAGCAGTCAATCAGATACGCAGTATTTT
J: TRBJ2-3
V: TRBV2
D: .
size: many

CDR3: CASSSGGANTGELFF
DNA: TGTGCCAGCAGTTCCGGGGGAGCGAACACCGGGGAGCTGTTTTTT
J: TRBJ2-2
V: TRBV28
D: .
size: .

CDR3: CASSLTGARNTEAFF
DNA: TGTGCCAGCAGCCTGACGGGGGCTAGGAACACTGAAGCTTTCTTT
J: TRBJ1-1
V: TRBV7-9
D: .
size: .

CDR3: CASMGTANEKLFF
DNA: TGCGCCAGCATGGGGACAGCAAATGAAAAACTGTTTTTT
J: TRBJ1-4
V: TRBV5-1
D: TRBD1
size: many

CDR3: CASAGLVLFF
DNA: TGTGCCTCAGCCGGGTTAGTTCTGTTCTTC
J: TRBJ2-1
V: TRBV7-2
D: .
size: many

CDR3: CASSFLSGRAGEQFF
DNA: TGTGCCAGCAGTTTTCTGAGCGGGAGGGCCGGTGAGCAGTTCTTC
J: TRBJ2-1
V: TRBV12-3/TRBV12-4
D: TRBD2
size: many

CDR3: CAIRGTGRTDTQYF
DNA: TGTGCCATCAGGGGGACAGGGCGCACAGATACGCAGTATTTT
J: TRBJ2-3
V: TRBV10-3
D: TRBD1
size: few

CDR3: CASSTRDHTGELFF
DNA: TGCGCCAGCAGCACTAGGGACCACACCGGGGAGCTGTTTTTT
J: TRBJ2-2
V: TRBV5-1
D: .
size: .

CDR3: CASSNRAPNTEAFF
DNA: TGTGCCAGCAGCAACCGGGCCCCGAACACTGAAGCTTTCTTT
J: TRBJ1-1
V: TRBV21-1
D: .
size: .

CDR3: CASSIRPLGQATNEKLFF
DNA: TGCGCCAGCAGCATACGACCCTTGGGGCAAGCAACTAATGAAAAACTGTTTTTT
J: TRBJ1-4
V: TRBV5-1
D: .
size: few

CDR3: CASSYPTGGQSQPQHF
DNA: TGTGCCAGCAGTTACCCGACAGGGGGGCAAAGTCAGCCCCAGCATTTT
J: TRBJ1-5
V: TRBV6-5
D: TRBD1
size: few

CDR3: CASTLTGGSYSGQFF
DNA: TGTGCCAGCACCCTAACAGGGGGCTCCTATTCTGGGCAGTTCTTC
J: TRBJ2-1
V: TRBV3-1
D: TRBD1
size: few

CDR3: CSASSLNGPEAFF
DNA: TGCAGTGCTAGTTCCTTAAACGGGCCAGAAGCTTTCTTT
J: TRBJ1-1
V: TRBV20-1
D: .
size: few

CDR3: CASSLNVALNEQFF
DNA: TGTGCCAGCAGCCTAAATGTGGCACTCAATGAGCAGTTCTTC
J: TRBJ2-1
V: TRBV6-2/TRBV6-3
D: .
size: .

CDR3: CASSGRDSFSSNYGYTF
DNA: TGTGCCAGCAGTGGCAGGGACAGTTTCTCCTCTAACTATGGCTACACCTTC
J: TRBJ1-2
V: TRBV28
D: TRBD1
size: .

CDR3: CASSHRTSRQFF
DNA: TGTGCCAGCAGTCACCGGACTAGCCGGCAGTTCTTC
J: TRBJ2-1
V: TRBV6-2/TRBV6-3
D: TRBD2
size: many

CDR3: CASSQDGTYRNTIYF
DNA: TGCGCCAGCAGCCAAGACGGGACATACAGAAACACCATATATTTT
J: TRBJ1-3
V: TRBV4-3
D: .
size: few

CDR3: CSVEFRGLKTDTQYF
DNA: TGCAGCGTCGAGTTCAGGGGGCTGAAGACAGATACGCAGTATTTT
J: TRBJ2-3
V: TRBV29-1
D: TRBD1
size: few

CDR3: CASQEGQGSYEQYF
DNA: TGCGCCAGCCAAGAAGGACAGGGATCCTACGAGCAGTACTTC
J: TRBJ2-7
V: TRBV5-1
D: TRBD1
size: many

CDR3: CASGRGHSNQPQHF
DNA: TGTGCCAGTGGGAGGGGGCATAGCAATCAGCCCCAGCATTTT
J: TRBJ1-5
V: TRBV19
D: TRBD1
size: .

CDR3: CSARGQISYEQYF
DNA: TGCAGTGCTAGGGGACAAATCTCCTACGAGCAGTACTTC
J: TRBJ2-7
V: TRBV20-1
D: .
size: few

CDR3: CASSLLAGTTETQYF
DNA: TGTGCCAGCAGCTTACTAGCCGGGACTACAGAGACCCAGTACTTC
J: TRBJ2-5
V: TRBV7-9
D: TRBD2
size: .

CDR3: CAIRQTGVETGELFF
DNA: TGTGCCATCAGGCAGACAGGGGTCGAAACCGGGGAGCTGTTTTTT
J: TRBJ2-2
V: TRBV10-3
D: TRBD1
size: .

CDR3: CAISEGPLNTEAFF
DNA: TGTGCCATCAGTGAGGGACCGTTGAACACTGAAGCTTTCTTT
J: TRBJ1-1
V: TRBV10-3
D: .
size: few

CDR3: CASSFMAGHTGELFF
DNA: TGTGCCAGCAGTTTTATGGCGGGGCACACCGGGGAGCTGTTTTTT
J: TRBJ2-2
V: TRBV12-3/TRBV12-4
D: .
size: .

CDR3: CASTQTSGRFSNEQFF
DNA: TGTGCCAGCACCCAAACTAGCGGGAGATTCAGTAATGAGCAGTTCTTC
J: TRBJ2-1
V: TRBV6-2/TRBV6-3
D: TRBD2
size: .

CDR3: CASSHRRGRNEQFF
DNA: TGTGCCAGCAGCCATCGTAGGGGGAGGAATGAGCAGTTCTTC
J: TRBJ2-1
V: TRBV7-2
D: .
size: .

CDR3: CASSPDRVFSQGTQYF
DNA: TGTGCCAGCAGCCCGGACAGGGTATTTTCGCAGGGGACCCAGTACTTC
J: TRBJ2-5
V: TRBV28
D: TRBD1
size: few

CDR3: CSARDGTGGPFEQYF
DNA: TGCAGTGCTAGAGATGGAACGGGAGGGCCGTTCGAGCAGTACTTC
J: TRBJ2-7
V: TRBV20-1
D: TRBD2
size: many